Listed here are 13 T cell receptor beta chains from one sample, sequenced in a study of T cell responses to AZD1222 COVID-19 vaccine. Generated by immunoSEQ multiplex PCR, the TCRdb table keeps only in-frame clones and is missing some. In the table there are 100,000 to 150,000 clones, 80% to 90% of which are singletons. This material consisted of peripheral blood, taken on day 0 of AZD1222 vaccination. All receptors come from an adult in good health.

The V call is TRBV5-1, the J call TRBJ2-5; 12 bases are a match to TRBD2. Germline CDR1 is SGHRS and CDR2 is YFSETQ. The CDR3 has 20 amino acids. V gave up 5 bases and J gave up 3 bases; unmatched junction bases: 20. The DNA for the CDR3 is TGCGCCAGCAGTACCGGACTAGCGGGATTATTCATCAACACCGAAGAGACCCAGTACTTC. Encoded protein: CASSTGLAGLFINTEETQYF.

This chain connects TRBV11-3 to TRBJ2-3; D call uncertain. Per germline, CDR1 SGHNT and CDR2 YENEEA. Trimming stripped 4 bases from V and 4 bases from J, with 15 bases between. The CDR3 loop spans 15 amino acids. The CDR3 spells CASSYEWAGADTQYF. For the CDR3, the DNA is TGTGCCAGCAGCTACGAGTGGGCCGGAGCAGATACGCAGTATTTT.

This rearrangement joins TRBV6-4 to TRBJ2-3, with 10 bases matching TRBD2. The V gene end was trimmed by 6 bases and the J gene end by 5 bases; junction bases not matched to a gene: 8. The germline V gene encodes CDR1 MRHNA and CDR2 SNTAGT. This CDR3 has 15 amino acids. The CDR3 DNA reads as TGTGCCAGCAGCCAGCGGGAGGGTACGATAGATACGCAGTATTTT. Its protein is CASSQREGTIDTQYF.

The count of this clone is one. V gene TRBV5-1 combines with J gene TRBJ1-4; 7 bases align to TRBD1. The CDR3 consists of 14 residues. Germline CDR1 reads SGHRS; CDR2 reads YFSETQ. The trim removed 0 bases at V and 7 bases at J, leaving 3 bases unmatched. The CDR3 loop is CASSLAQGFEKLFF. The CDR3 nucleotides read TGCGCCAGCAGCTTGGCACAGGGGTTTGAAAAACTGTTTTTT.

The rearrangement joins TRBV5-6 to TRBJ1-5; D remains unclear. Looked up from germline, CDR1 is SGHDT and CDR2 is YYEEEE. The CDR3 runs to 16 residues. The ends were cut back, 1 base at V and 0 bases at J, with 11 bases in the middle. Here the CDR3 reads CASSLRQALSNQPQHF. CDR3 coding DNA: TGTGCCAGCAGCTTGAGGCAGGCCCTTAGCAATCAGCCCCAGCATTTT. Drawing the rest from reference TRBV5-6 and TRBJ1-5, the complete variable domain is DAGVTQSPTHLIKTRGQQVTLRCSPKSGHDTVSWYQQALGQGPQFIFQYYEEEERQRGNFPDRFSGHQFPNYSSELNVNALLLGDSALYLCASSLRQALSNQPQHFGDGTRLSIL.

This clone was observed a handful of times. The V gene is TRBV30, the J gene TRBJ2-7, with TRBD2 matching 8 bases. The germline V gene has CDR1 GTSNPN and CDR2 SVGIG (reference sequence). With V trimmed by 3 bases and J by 2 bases, 6 bases remained unmatched. This CDR3 spans 14 amino acids. CDR3 in DNA: TGTGCCTGGAGGAAGGTAGCGGGAACCTACGAGCAGTACTTC. As protein: CAWRKVAGTYEQYF.

The chain is built from TRBV2 and TRBJ2-5; the D gene is possibly TRBD2 (6 bases). The CDR3 covers 13 residues. Germline V gene data show CDR1 as SNHLY and CDR2 as FYNNEI. V was trimmed by 9 bases and J by 0 bases, leaving 11 bases between them. Here the CDR3 reads CASRGLDQETQYF. The CDR3 DNA follows: TGTGCCAGTAGGGGACTTGACCAAGAGACCCAGTACTTC.

V usage is TRBV4-1 and J usage is TRBJ2-1; 10 bases are a match to TRBD2. The germline CDR1 and CDR2 sequences are MGHRA and YSYEKL. CDR3 length: 17 residues. V lost 0 bases, J lost 7 bases, and 9 bases stayed unmatched. The CDR3 region is CASSQDLNSGRINEQFF. In DNA form, the CDR3 reads TGCGCCAGCAGCCAAGATCTTAATAGCGGGAGGATAAATGAGCAGTTCTTC.

This chain joins TRBV5-6 and TRBJ1-3, with no clear D. The CDR3 sequence is 16 residues long. The germline CDR1 and CDR2 sequences are SGHDT and YYEEEE. Between the trimmed V and J ends, which lost 0 bases and 0 bases, there was a span of 10 bases. The CDR3 nucleotides read TGTGCCAGCAGCTTGGCCGGGGAGATCTCTGGAAACACCATATATTTT. It codes for CASSLAGEISGNTIYF.

The V and J genes are TRBV5-6 and TRBJ1-5; possible D gene TRBD1, 6 bases. Germline V gene sequence: CDR1 SGHDT, CDR2 YYEEEE. The germline V and J ends were trimmed by 2 bases and 1 base, with 10 bases remaining between them. The CDR3 is 15 residues long. The CDR3 region has the DNA TGTGCCAGCAGCTTAGGGGGGTTCAGCAATCAGCCCCAGCATTTT. Translated: CASSLGGFSNQPQHF.

This chain links TRBV7-2 with TRBJ1-1, with 7 bases fitting TRBD1. After removal of 5 bases from V and 0 bases from J, the junction contained 3 bases not matched to a gene. CDR3 length: 14 amino acids. Germline CDR1 is SGHTA and CDR2 is FQGNSA. The CDR3 nucleotides read TGTGCCAGCAGCCCGGGACAGTTGAACACTGAAGCTTTCTTT. Translated: CASSPGQLNTEAFF.

The V and J genes are TRBV6-5 and TRBJ2-2; D is perhaps TRBD1 or TRBD2 (5 bases each). In germline, CDR1 is MNHEY, CDR2 SVGAGI. CDR3 size: 15 residues. With 6 bases removed from V and 3 bases from J, the gap between germline ends came to 14 bases. The CDR3 region has the DNA TGTGCCAGCAGCCACCGGGACGTAGACACCGGGGAGCTGTTTTTT. Its protein is CASSHRDVDTGELFF.

This clone was seen a single time. The chain joins TRBV10-3 to TRBJ2-2, with D possibly being TRBD1 or TRBD2 (5 bases each). Trimming stripped 7 bases from V and 2 bases from J, with 11 bases between. There are 14 residues in the CDR3. CDR1 is ENHRY and CDR2 is SYGVKD in the germline V gene. CDR3 nucleotide sequence: TGTGCCATCAACCCGGGGCTCAACACCGGGGAGCTGTTTTTT. Its protein product is CAINPGLNTGELFF.